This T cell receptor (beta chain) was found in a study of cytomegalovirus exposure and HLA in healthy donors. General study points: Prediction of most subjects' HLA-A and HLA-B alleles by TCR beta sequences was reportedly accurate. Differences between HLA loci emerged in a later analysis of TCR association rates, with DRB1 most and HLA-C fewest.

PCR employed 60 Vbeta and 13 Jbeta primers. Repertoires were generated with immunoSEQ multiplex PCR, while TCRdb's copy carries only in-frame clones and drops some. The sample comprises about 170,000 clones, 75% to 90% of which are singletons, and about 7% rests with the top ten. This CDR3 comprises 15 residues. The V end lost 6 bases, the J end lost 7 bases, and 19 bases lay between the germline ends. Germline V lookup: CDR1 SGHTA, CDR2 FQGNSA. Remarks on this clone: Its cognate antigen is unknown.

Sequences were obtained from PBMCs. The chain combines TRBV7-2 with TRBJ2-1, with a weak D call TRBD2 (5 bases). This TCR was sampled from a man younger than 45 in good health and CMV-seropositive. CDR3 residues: CASRGKDHSGNEQFF. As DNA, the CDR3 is TGTGCCAGCAGGGGCAAGGACCACTCGGGGAATGAGCAGTTCTTC. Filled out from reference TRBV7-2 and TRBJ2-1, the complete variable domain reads GAGVSQSPSNKVTEKGKDVELRCDPISGHTALYWYRQSLGQGLEFLIYFQGNSAPDKSGLPSDRFSAERTGGSVSTLTIQRTQQEDSAVYLCASRGKDHSGNEQFFGPGTRLTVL.